Shown below are 9 T cell receptor beta chains from a single sample sequenced in a study of CXCR3-negative and CXCR3-positive naive CD8 T cells. These receptors' antigens are unknown. Whole-study findings and limits: In CXCR3-positive naive cells, the TRB CDR3s were more hydrophobic than in CXCR3-negative naive cells.

UMI labels and 5' RACE were used to prepare the TRB cDNA libraries. No DNA is given; TCRdb re-called the 5' RACE reads and lists each CDR3 protein once. The listing contains roughly 61,000 distinct CDR3 sequences. The sequenced sample was naive CXCR3+ CD8+ T cells from blood. Subset reported: CD45RO-CCR7+CD27+CD95- naive CD8+ T cells expressing CXCR3 (TNR3+). The receptors here all came from a human donor in good health. Some clones in this sample may be carry-over from other donors' samples.

V usage is TRBV29-1 and J usage is TRBJ2-7; TCRdb picks TRBD2, but there is no DNA to check that call. Germline V gives CDR1 SQVTM, CDR2 ANQGSEA. The CDR3 length is 16 residues. The CDR3 here is CSVEGTLAGDAAVQYF.

The chain is built from TRBV20-1 and TRBJ2-5. The CDR3 contains 14 residues. Germline CDR1 and CDR2: DFQATT and SNEGSKA (reference sequence). The CDR3 reads CSARWKTAQETQYF.

The gene calls are TRBV10-3 and TRBJ2-2. CDR1 is ENHRY, CDR2 SYGVKD, per germline. The CDR3 spans 14 residues. CDR3 region: CAISDKGRGGELFF.

The chain couples TRBV28 to TRBJ2-5. The germline CDR1 and CDR2 sequences are MDHEN and SYDVKM. This CDR3 has 14 amino acids. CDR3 sequence reads: CASSPTGVQETQYF.

The chain carries TRBV29-1 and TRBJ1-2; TCRdb picks TRBD1, but there is no DNA to check that call. From germline, CDR1 is SQVTM and CDR2 ANQGSEA. There are 13 residues in the CDR3. CDR3 sequence reads: CSVGQGSNYGYTF.

The V gene is TRBV24-1, the J gene TRBJ2-5. Germline values: CDR1 KGHDR, CDR2 SFDVKD. There are 12 residues in the CDR3. The CDR3 region is CATSDHRGTQYF.

This chain connects TRBV5-6 to TRBJ2-5; TCRdb calls TRBD1, which cannot be checked without DNA. This CDR3 is 15 amino acids long. Looked up from germline, CDR1 is SGHDT and CDR2 is YYEEEE. CDR3 in amino acids: CASSGGYRGVETQYF.

The rearrangement links TRBV7-3 to TRBJ2-7; TCRdb calls TRBD2, which cannot be checked without DNA. The CDR3 is 13 residues long. Germline CDR1 and CDR2: SGHTA and FQGTGA. The chain's CDR3 is CASSLSPAYEQYF.

V gene TRBV14 combines with J gene TRBJ2-3; the D gene TCRdb calls, TRBD1, cannot be checked with no DNA. This CDR3 is 12 amino acids long. Germline V gene sequence: CDR1 SGHDN, CDR2 FVKESK. Here the CDR3 reads CASSPQGDTQYF. Variable domain in full (rest from reference TRBV14 and TRBJ2-3): EAGVTQFPSHSVIEKGQTVTLRCDPISGHDNLYWYRRVMGKEIKFLLHFVKESKQDESGMPNNRFLAERTGGTYSTLKVQPAELEDSGVYFCASSPQGDTQYFGPGTRLTVL.